This T cell receptor (beta chain) derives from a study of CD8 T cells in ankylosing spondylitis. General observations from the study: Previous work reported some of these motif variants in the synovial fluid and blood of reactive arthritis. Clones that were linked to disease were CD8+ and were relatively rare in peripheral blood.

TCRdb called the 5' RACE reads again in MiXCR, with one record for every CDR3 protein. Among 150,000 to 200,000 distinct CDR3 sequences listed, about 13% were seen once. A few counts support this clonotype. No antigen is known for it. CDR3 length: 13 residues. Germline values: CDR1 LGHDT, CDR2 YNNKEL (reference sequence). Trimming removed 8 bases at V and 2 bases at J, with 13 bases between. The rearrangement uses TRBV3-1 and TRBJ2-7; D possibly corresponds to TRBD2 (6 bases). The sequenced material came from blood, either unsorted or a sorted T cell fraction (not recorded which). The clonotype originates from a male donor with ankylosing spondylitis or in good health (not recorded which). CDR3 DNA: TGTGCCAGCGCCGAAGCGGGTCCCTACGAGCAGTACTTC. It is translated as CASAEAGPYEQYF.